In this sample, the clone carrying this T cell receptor (beta chain) turned up many times. This specimen belongs to a study of T cell repertoires in cytomegalovirus infection. Overall study context: Public TCR beta signatures marked donors with CMV infection and the matching HLA.

TCRdb independently ran MiXCR on the reads; one entry per CDR3 protein. The data contain tens of thousands of distinct CDR3 sequences, under 5% of them singletons. Germline-derived CDR1 and CDR2 are SGHTA and FQGTGA. The CDR3 covers 13 residues. Between the trimmed V and J ends, which lost 5 bases and 5 bases, there was a span of 12 bases. This rearrangement joins TRBV7-3 to TRBJ2-5, with D possibly called TRBD1 or TRBD2 (5 bases each). Sequencing was performed on PBMCs. This receptor was taken from a human donor in good health (CMV status not recorded). Some clones in this sample may be carry-over from other donors' samples. CDR3 sequence reads: CASSTGPYETQYF. The CDR3 DNA follows: TGTGCCAGCAGCACGGGACCTTACGAGACCCAGTACTTC.